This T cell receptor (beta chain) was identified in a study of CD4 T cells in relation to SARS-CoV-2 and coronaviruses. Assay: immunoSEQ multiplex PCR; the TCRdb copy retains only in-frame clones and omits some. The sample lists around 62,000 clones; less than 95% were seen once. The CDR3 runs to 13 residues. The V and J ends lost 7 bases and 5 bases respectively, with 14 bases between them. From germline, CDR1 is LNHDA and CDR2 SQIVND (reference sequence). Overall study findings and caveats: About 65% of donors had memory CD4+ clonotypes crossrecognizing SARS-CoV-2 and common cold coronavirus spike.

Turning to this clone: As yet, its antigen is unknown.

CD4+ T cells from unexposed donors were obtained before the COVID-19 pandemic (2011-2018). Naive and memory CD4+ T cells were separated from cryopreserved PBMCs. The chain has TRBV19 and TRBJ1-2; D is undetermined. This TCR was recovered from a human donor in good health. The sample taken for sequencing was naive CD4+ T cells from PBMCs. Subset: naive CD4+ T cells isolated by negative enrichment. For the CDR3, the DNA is TGTGCCAGTATCACACAGAGGCTATATGGCTACACCTTC. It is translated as CASITQRLYGYTF.